This is a list of T cell receptor beta chains from one sample in a study of OX40 agonist ivuxolimab in advanced cancers. Sequenced by immunoSEQ multiplex PCR; TCRdb stores in-frame clones only, minus some. Of some 45,000 clones listed, roughly 86% are singletons. The sample consisted of CD4+ or CD8+ T cells sorted from blood, taken in a trial of the OX40 agonist ivuxolimab. These receptors were obtained from an adult with an advanced solid tumor such as melanoma, head and neck, liver or kidney cancer. CDR3s include the opening cysteine and the closing phenylalanine or tryptophan. The order of the fields is V gene, clone size, J gene, D gene, CDR3 protein, CDR3 DNA. The D gene is left open where the match is weak. Clone size appears in some rows only: once, few, many, or a class for an expanded clone.

TRBV5-1	-	TRBJ1-2	TRBD1	CASSLDGQGVTGYTF	TGCGCCAGCAGCTTGGATGGACAGGGGGTGACGGGCTACACCTTC
TRBV10-3	-	TRBJ2-3	-	CAISEVLGLTDTQYF	TGTGCCATCAGTGAGGTCTTAGGGCTGACAGATACGCAGTATTTT
TRBV25-1	-	TRBJ2-6	-	CASSEGGNSGANVLTF	TGTGCCAGCAGTGAGGGCGGGAACTCTGGGGCCAACGTCCTGACTTTC
TRBV5-8	-	TRBJ2-6	-	CASTPGGANVLTF	TGTGCCAGCACCCCCGGGGGGGCCAACGTCCTGACTTTC
TRBV7-9	-	TRBJ1-5	-	CASSLEANQPQHF	TGTGCCAGCAGCTTGGAGGCGAATCAGCCCCAGCATTTT
TRBV5-1	-	TRBJ2-2	-	CASSLVLRTQKGTGELFF	TGCGCCAGCAGCTTGGTCTTGAGGACACAAAAAGGAACCGGGGAGCTGTTTTTT
TRBV5-5	few	TRBJ1-6	-	CASSLPPTSPLHF	TGTGCCAGCAGCCTACCACCTACATCACCCCTCCACTTT
TRBV11-3	-	TRBJ2-3	-	CASSRGKDTQYF	TGTGCCAGCAGCCGGGGTAAAGATACGCAGTATTTT
TRBV9	-	TRBJ2-1	TRBD2	CASSNSVAGDNEQFF	TGTGCCAGCAGCAACTCCGTAGCGGGCGACAATGAGCAGTTCTTC
TRBV5-1	-	TRBJ2-1	TRBD2	CASSTPGLAGAREQFF	TGCGCCAGCAGCACCCCGGGACTAGCGGGAGCCCGGGAGCAGTTCTTC
TRBV6-6	few	TRBJ1-3	-	CASTTGPVNTIYF	TGTGCCAGCACCACAGGGCCCGTAAACACCATATATTTT
TRBV19	-	TRBJ2-3	TRBD2	CASSIVLAGGYDTQYF	TGTGCCAGTAGTATAGTTCTAGCGGGGGGGTACGATACGCAGTATTTT
TRBV11-2	-	TRBJ1-2	-	CASSFMVGQGGGYTF	TGTGCCAGCAGCTTTATGGTTGGGCAGGGTGGCGGCTACACCTTC
TRBV12-2	-	TRBJ2-7	-	CASRPPRDSFSYEQYF	TGTGCAAGTCGCCCCCCGCGGGACAGCTTCTCCTACGAGCAGTACTTC
TRBV2	once	TRBJ1-6	-	CASSVSSYNSPLHF	TGTGCCAGCAGCGTGAGCTCCTATAATTCACCCCTCCACTTT
TRBV11-2	-	TRBJ2-3	TRBD2	CASSSRGEGSTDTQYF	TGTGCCAGCAGTTCCAGAGGGGAGGGGAGCACAGATACGCAGTATTTT
TRBV6-5	-	TRBJ2-7	-	CASRRGQGLSEQYF	TGTGCCAGTCGACGGGGGCAGGGGCTCTCCGAGCAGTACTTC
TRBV2	few	TRBJ2-7	-	CASKSGSGNYEQYF	TGTGCCAGTAAGAGCGGGTCAGGTAACTACGAGCAGTACTTC
TRBV6-1	-	TRBJ2-7	-	CATRLGREQYF	TGTGCCACCAGACTAGGTCGCGAGCAGTACTTC
TRBV7-3	-	TRBJ2-1	-	CASSYGQNNEQFF	TGTGCCAGCAGCTACGGACAGAACAATGAGCAGTTCTTC
TRBV7-3	-	TRBJ2-3	-	CASSLGWRRSTDTQYF	TGTGCCAGCAGCTTAGGGTGGCGCCGTAGCACAGATACGCAGTATTTT
TRBV28	-	TRBJ2-1	TRBD2	CASSPPGLAESSSYNEQFF	TGTGCCAGCAGTCCGCCGGGACTAGCGGAATCTAGCTCCTACAATGAGCAGTTCTTC
TRBV9	-	TRBJ2-7	-	CASSVATGEYEQYF	TGTGCCAGCAGCGTAGCAACGGGAGAGTACGAGCAGTACTTC
TRBV6-1	-	TRBJ1-5	TRBD1	CASSKTGGGQPQHF	TGTGCCAGCAGCAAAACAGGGGGCGGTCAGCCCCAGCATTTT
TRBV9	once	TRBJ1-6	-	CASRGTENSPLHF	TGTGCCAGCAGGGGGACGGAAAATTCACCCCTCCACTTT
TRBV2	-	TRBJ2-5	-	CASSPQGMETQYF	TGTGCCAGCAGTCCCCAGGGGATGGAGACCCAGTACTTC
TRBV6-1	-	TRBJ1-2	-	CASSDPRRNYGYTF	TGTGCCAGCAGTGACCCCCGACGGAACTATGGCTACACCTTC
TRBV5-8	-	TRBJ1-2	-	CASSLSGYDGYTF	TGTGCCAGCAGCTTGTCAGGGTACGACGGCTACACCTTC
TRBV6-6	-	TRBJ2-3	-	CASSPSRGTDTQYF	TGTGCCAGCAGTCCCAGCCGGGGCACAGATACGCAGTATTTT
TRBV11-2	-	TRBJ1-2	-	CASSKPGSNYGYTF	TGTGCCAGCAGCAAACCCGGGAGTAACTATGGCTACACCTTC
TRBV2	-	TRBJ2-6	-	CASRRGASGANVLTF	TGTGCCAGCAGGAGGGGAGCCTCTGGGGCCAACGTCCTGACTTTC
TRBV2	-	TRBJ2-7	-	CASRGQSSYEQYF	TGTGCCAGCAGGGGACAAAGCTCCTACGAGCAGTACTTC
TRBV5-6	-	TRBJ2-7	TRBD1	CASSQDRDTGYEQYF	TGTGCCAGCAGCCAAGACAGGGATACGGGCTACGAGCAGTACTTC
TRBV5-1	-	TRBJ1-1	-	CASSPGHPNTEAFF	TGCGCCAGCAGCCCGGGACACCCAAACACTGAAGCTTTCTTT
TRBV6-1	-	TRBJ2-7	TRBD2	CASSSSGGPYEQYF	TGTGCCAGCAGTTCTAGCGGGGGGCCCTACGAGCAGTACTTC
TRBV4-1	-	TRBJ2-5	TRBD1	CASSPGTDRGETQYF	TGCGCCAGCAGTCCTGGGACTGACAGGGGAGAGACCCAGTACTTC
TRBV5-4	-	TRBJ1-6	-	CASSLQGSDSPLHF	TGTGCCAGCAGCCTGCAGGGGTCGGATTCACCCCTCCACTTT
TRBV6-1	-	TRBJ1-1	-	CASSDPVGQYAFF	TGTGCCAGCAGTGATCCCGTAGGGCAATATGCTTTCTTT
TRBV6-1	-	TRBJ1-6	-	CASREGGYSPLHF	TGTGCCAGCAGAGAGGGGGGTTATTCACCCCTCCACTTT
TRBV5-1	-	TRBJ2-5	TRBD1	CASSLTGGRETQYF	TGCGCCAGCAGCTTAACAGGGGGCCGGGAGACCCAGTACTTC
TRBV30	-	TRBJ1-2	TRBD1	CAWRPGQGAEGYTF	TGTGCCTGGAGACCCGGACAGGGGGCGGAGGGCTACACCTTC
TRBV18	-	TRBJ1-1	-	CASSPGEILSNTEAFF	TGTGCCAGCTCACCAGGAGAAATTCTAAGTAACACTGAAGCTTTCTTT
TRBV7-9	-	TRBJ1-2	TRBD1	CASSLALGQGYGYTF	TGTGCCAGCAGCTTAGCGCTGGGACAGGGCTATGGCTACACCTTC
TRBV9	-	TRBJ2-1	TRBD2	CASSVALAGGGYEQFF	TGTGCCAGCAGCGTCGCCCTAGCGGGAGGCGGCTATGAGCAGTTCTTC
TRBV7-3	-	TRBJ2-3	-	CASSNDPAGTSTDTQYF	TGTGCCAGCAGCAACGACCCAGCGGGCACGAGCACAGATACGCAGTATTTT
TRBV30	-	TRBJ2-1	TRBD2	CAWSRTSGNHNEQFF	TGTGCCTGGAGTAGGACTAGCGGGAACCACAATGAGCAGTTCTTC
TRBV6-1	few	TRBJ2-7	-	CASSEALGGYEQYF	TGTGCCAGCAGTGAAGCGCTTGGAGGGTACGAGCAGTACTTC
TRBV6-1	-	TRBJ1-1	TRBD1	CASRGTVSTEAFF	TGTGCCAGCAGAGGGACAGTAAGTACTGAAGCTTTCTTT
TRBV9	once	TRBJ2-1	TRBD2	CASSVDGRTSGIYNEQFF	TGTGCCAGCAGCGTAGATGGAAGGACTAGCGGAATCTACAATGAGCAGTTCTTC
TRBV9	-	TRBJ2-3	-	CASSGGLLPDTQYF	TGTGCCAGCAGCGGAGGTCTGTTGCCAGATACGCAGTATTTT
TRBV19	-	TRBJ2-7	TRBD1	CASSIPGQGSYEQYF	TGTGCCAGTAGTATCCCGGGACAGGGGTCCTACGAGCAGTACTTC
TRBV6-1	-	TRBJ2-7	-	CASSTGNEQYF	TGTGCCAGTAGTACAGGGAACGAGCAGTACTTC